The clone carrying this T cell receptor beta chain has at least ten counts. With TRAV- and TRBV-specific primers, first-strand cDNA was made, covering the alpha and beta chains. TCRs were put through roughly 20 PCR cycles of amplification with Phusion. A constant-region primer and the V-primer adapter served as the primer pair. TCRdb re-called the reads with MiXCR, one entry per CDR3 protein. The data hold under 90,000 distinct CDR3 sequences, with roughly 30% observed a single time. These data belong to a study of low-dose radiotherapy and immunotherapy resistance in tumors. Study at large: The 200 mg/m2 dose of intravenous cyclophosphamide was given every two weeks, one day before radiation and immunotherapy.

Germline V lookup: CDR1 MNHNS, CDR2 SASEGT. Trimming took off 5 bases at V and 2 bases at J, with 10 bases between the two ends. The CDR3 spans 13 residues. Time point specified: before trial treatment. Patients with advanced, tumor-infiltrating lymphocyte-negative solid tumors were eligible. This receptor was identified in a female donor with ovarian cancer. The chain carries TRBV6-1 and TRBJ2-7; a weak D match, TRBD1 (5 bases). The specimen was PBMCs, collected before treatment. The DNA of the CDR3 is TGTGCCAGCAGTCAGGAAGGGGCCTACGAGCAGTACTTC. Protein sequence: CASSQEGAYEQYF.